A single sample is the source of the 5 T cell receptor beta chains below, sequenced in a study of CD4 T cells in relation to SARS-CoV-2 and coronaviruses. The table came from immunoSEQ multiplex PCR; TCRdb's copy has only in-frame clones and leaves some out. Counted here are 38,000 or so clones, about four fifths occurring once; the ten biggest clones make up 6% to 8.5%. These TCRs are of unknown antigen specificity. Sequenced: naive CD4+ T cells from PBMCs, cultured in vitro. Specified subset: naive CD4+ T cells isolated by negative enrichment. All receptors come from an adult with COVID-19.

This sequence joins TRBV10-3 and TRBJ2-7; 11 bases are shared with TRBD2. CDR1 and CDR2 from the germline V gene are ENHRY and SYGVKD. Trimming removed 8 bases from V and 4 bases from J; junction bases left unmatched: 4. This CDR3 region has 13 residues. The CDR3 here is CAIAGTSGYEQYF. CDR3 DNA: TGTGCCATCGCTGGGACTAGCGGTTACGAGCAGTACTTC.

The J gene is TRBJ1-2, the V gene TRBV19; D is ambiguous. Germline V CDR1 and CDR2: LNHDA, SQIVND (reference sequence). The CDR3 has 14 amino acids. Trimming took 0 bases from V and 6 from J, leaving 11 bases between them. The CDR3, as DNA: TGTGCCAGTAGTATAGATCTAGGTCTTGATGGCTACACCTTC. Its protein product is CASSIDLGLDGYTF.

The chain has TRBV5-1 and TRBJ2-1; perhaps TRBD2 as D (6 bases). The CDR3 consists of 13 residues. Trimming shortened V by 6 bases and J by 5 bases, and 12 bases separated the two germline ends. Germline CDR1 reads SGHRS; CDR2 reads YFSETQ. The CDR3 here is CASILAPDNEQFF. The CDR3 DNA is TGCGCCAGCATCCTAGCGCCCGACAATGAGCAGTTCTTC.

The genes are TRBV19 and TRBJ2-2; TRBD2 agrees at 9 bases. Per germline, CDR1 LNHDA and CDR2 SQIVND (reference sequence). The CDR3 runs 20 residues. V was clipped by 6 bases and J by 4 bases; unmatched bases: 21. CDR3 coding DNA: TGTGCCAGTAGGCCCCTCCTGACTAGCGGATCAGTACTGACCACCGGGGAGCTGTTTTTT. As protein: CASRPLLTSGSVLTTGELFF.

The gene calls are TRBV13 and TRBJ2-1; D gene ambiguous. The CDR3 extends over 15 amino acids. The germline gives CDR1 PRHDT, CDR2 FYEKMQ (reference sequence). V lost 1 base and J 2 bases, leaving 9 bases between the germline ends. The CDR3, as DNA: TGTGCCAGCAGCTTAGACTCCATCCCCTACAATGAGCAGTTCTTC. It is translated as CASSLDSIPYNEQFF.